A single sample gave rise to the 21 T cell receptor beta chains below, sequenced in a study of sequential checkpoint blockade in melanoma. Repertoires were generated with immunoSEQ multiplex PCR, while TCRdb's copy carries only in-frame clones and drops some. Among 9,500 to 12,000 clones, roughly 50% were seen once, and the ten largest hold roughly 15%. Treatment here: randomized to nivolumab then ipilimumab (arm A) or the reverse (arm B). The material sequenced was CD8+ T cells sorted from blood (inferred from file names), taken from a patient given nivolumab and ipilimumab in sequence. The receptors stem from a human donor with melanoma.

The chain links TRBV7-9 to TRBJ2-7; D is possibly TRBD2 (6 bases). Per germline, CDR1 SEHNR and CDR2 FQNEAQ (reference sequence). The CDR3 length is 15 residues. V was clipped by 1 base and J by 0 bases, with 10 bases between them. The CDR3, as DNA: TGTGCCAGCAGCTTAGGGGCCGGGGGCTCCTACGAGCAGTACTTC. Protein sequence: CASSLGAGGSYEQYF.

Regarding this clone: At one end the junction does not follow the germline gene, possibly because of a read error. The V call is TRBV4-3, the J call TRBJ1-5, with D possibly TRBD1 on 6 matching bases. Germline-derived CDR1 and CDR2 are LGHNA and YSLEER. This CDR3 is built from 14 residues. The chain's CDR3 is CASTQTRGGRPQHF. The DNA for the CDR3 is TGCGCCAGCACCCAAACCCGGGGGGGGCGGCCCCAGCATTTT.

This chain links TRBV4-2 with TRBJ1-4, with D uncertain. CDR1 and CDR2 (germline): LGHNA, YNFKEQ. V lost 2 bases to trimming and J lost 7 bases, with 20 bases between them. The CDR3 length is 17 residues. CDR3 in DNA: TGTGCCAGCAGCCAACCGCGGAGCGGGGTTCCGAGTGAAAAACTGTTTTTT. Translation: CASSQPRSGVPSEKLFF.

This clone showed up just a few times. The chain is built from TRBV7-2 and TRBJ2-3, with 10 nucleotides matching TRBD2. Trimming at V came to 6 bases and at J to 4 bases, leaving 10 bases not matched to a gene. This CDR3 has 16 amino acids. CDR1 SGHTA and CDR2 FQGNSA come from the germline V gene. CDR3 region: CASSYLVAGGADTQYF. The CDR3 nucleotides are TGTGCCAGCAGTTATTTAGTAGCGGGGGGCGCAGATACGCAGTATTTT.

As concerns this clone: One end of the junction varies from germline; a read error may be responsible. The chain uses TRBV29-1 and TRBJ1-1, with TRBD1 matching 7 bases. CDR1 is SQVTM, CDR2 ANQGSEA, per germline. This CDR3 contains 14 residues. CDR3 in amino acids: CNVEGAIQGYEAFF. The CDR3 nucleotides are TGCAACGTTGAAGGAGCTATACAGGGGTATGAAGCTTTCTTT.

The J gene is TRBJ2-6, the V gene TRBV7-3; perhaps TRBD2 as D (6 bases). Trimming pared 2 bases from V and 2 bases from J, leaving 16 bases between. Germline CDR1 is SGHTA and CDR2 is FQGTGA. The CDR3 totals 18 residues. CDR3 nucleotides: TGTGCCAGCAGCTTAGGGTTGGGGGGTAATACTGGGGCCAACGTCCTGACTTTC. This translates into CASSLGLGGNTGANVLTF.

The chain recombines TRBV10-1 with TRBJ1-1; no clear D gene. Germline V gene sequence: CDR1 WNHNN, CDR2 SYGVQD (reference sequence). The CDR3 runs 13 residues. V was clipped by 2 bases and J by 4 bases, with 8 bases between them. The CDR3, as DNA: TGCGCCAGCAGTGAGAACCGGGTCACTGAAGCTTTCTTT. Translating it yields CASSENRVTEAFF.

This clone was picked up a small number of times. The chain carries TRBV6-6 and TRBJ1-5; weak D call: TRBD1 (5 bases). Per the germline V gene, CDR1 is MNHNY and CDR2 is SVGAGI (reference sequence). The CDR3 extends over 11 amino acids. V shed 8 bases and J shed 5 bases, with 7 bases lying between them. The CDR3 DNA follows: TGTGCCAGCGCCAGGGATCAGCCCCAGCATTTT. Its protein product is CASARDQPQHF.

The chain employs TRBV7-9 and TRBJ2-3, with D tentatively TRBD1 (5 bases). The CDR3 is 12 residues long. Trimming shortened V by 5 bases and J by 5 bases, and 8 bases separated the two germline ends. Germline assignment: CDR1 SEHNR and CDR2 FQNEAQ (reference sequence). CDR3 DNA sequence: TGTGCCAGCAGCGGCAGGGTAGATACGCAGTATTTT. As protein: CASSGRVDTQYF.

The chain carries TRBV4-3 and TRBJ2-2, with D hard to call. CDR1 is LGHNA, CDR2 YSLEER, per germline. The CDR3 covers 16 residues. V gave up 0 bases and J gave up 4 bases, with 12 bases separating them. CDR3 in DNA: TGCGCCAGCAGCCAAGAACTGGAGATTGGCACCGGGGAGCTGTTTTTT. Its protein product is CASSQELEIGTGELFF.

V and J are TRBV19 and TRBJ2-2; the D gene is possibly TRBD1 (6 bases). The CDR3 consists of 17 residues. CDR1 is LNHDA and CDR2 is SQIVND in the germline V gene (reference sequence). V was trimmed by 8 bases and J by 3 bases, leaving 22 bases between them. In nucleotides, the CDR3 is TGTGCCAGTGGGACACACAACAGGGCCGAGTACACCGGGGAGCTGTTTTTT. Its translation: CASGTHNRAEYTGELFF.

V is TRBV4-3 and J is TRBJ1-5, with D uncertain. The CDR3 extends over 15 amino acids. The germline V gene encodes CDR1 LGHNA and CDR2 YSLEER. V shed 2 bases and J shed 0 bases, with 8 bases lying between them. In DNA, the CDR3 is TGCGCCAGCAGCCAACCCCCCGTTAGCAATCAGCCCCAGCATTTT. The encoded protein is CASSQPPVSNQPQHF.

By proportion, this clone is medium-sized (0.01 to 0.1%). Here the CDR3 reads CASTSGGDGYTF. In DNA form, the CDR3 reads TGTGCCAGTACGTCAGGGGGTGATGGCTACACCTTC. The gene calls are TRBV19 and TRBJ1-2; 7 positions agree with TRBD1. V shed 7 bases and J 6 bases; nucleotides not matched to a gene: 5. The CDR3 length is 12 residues. CDR1 is LNHDA, CDR2 SQIVND, per germline (reference sequence). Full variable domain (remainder filled in from reference TRBV19 and TRBJ1-2): DGGITQSPKYLFRKEGQNVTLSCEQNLNHDAMYWYRQDPGQGLRLIYYSQIVNDFQKGDIAEGYSVSREKKESFPLTVTSAQKNPTAFYLCASTSGGDGYTFGSGTRLTVV.

J is TRBJ2-7 and V is TRBV7-9; a weak D match, TRBD2 (6 bases). Per germline, CDR1 SEHNR and CDR2 FQNEAQ (reference sequence). V lost 5 bases, J lost 4 bases, and 9 bases lay in between. The CDR3 runs 12 residues. CDR3 amino acids: CASSDGTYEQYF. CDR3 bases: TGTGCCAGCAGCGACGGGACTTACGAGCAGTACTTC.

The chain recombines TRBV25-1 with TRBJ1-1; 8 bases fit TRBD1. Germline loops: CDR1 MGHDK, CDR2 SYGVNS. With V trimmed by 1 base and J by 2 bases, 3 bases remained unmatched. This CDR3 has 15 residues. The CDR3 sequence is CASSESGQGNTEAFF. Written as DNA, the CDR3 is TGTGCCAGCAGTGAATCCGGACAGGGAAACACTGAAGCTTTCTTT. The variable domain in full, completed from reference TRBV25-1 and TRBJ1-1, reads EADIYQTPRYLVIGTGKKITLECSQTMGHDKMYWYQQDPGMELHLIHYSYGVNSTEKGDLSSESTVSRIRTEHFPLTLESARPSHTSQYLCASSESGQGNTEAFFGQGTRLTVV.

The genes are TRBV9 and TRBJ2-7, with D tentatively TRBD2 (6 bases). Germline assignment: CDR1 SGDLS and CDR2 YYNGEE. Trimming pared 2 bases from V and 2 bases from J, leaving 11 bases between. CDR3 length: 14 residues. DNA for the CDR3: TGTGCCAGCAGCGTGACTAGTATCCCCTACGAGCAGTACTTC. It codes for CASSVTSIPYEQYF. The variable domain in full, completed from reference TRBV9 and TRBJ2-7, reads DSGVTQTPKHLITATGQRVTLRCSPRSGDLSVYWYQQSLDQGLQFLIQYYNGEERAKGNILERFSAQQFPDLHSELNLSSLELGDSALYFCASSVTSIPYEQYFGPGTRLTVT.

This chain links TRBV9 with TRBJ2-3; 8 positions agree with TRBD2. Germline V gives CDR1 SGDLS, CDR2 YYNGEE. This CDR3 has 16 amino acids. The V gene end was trimmed by 0 bases and the J gene end by 0 bases; junction bases not matched to a gene: 3. Here the CDR3 DNA reads TGTGCCAGCAGCGTAGACAGCGGGGGAAGCACAGATACGCAGTATTTT. Its protein product is CASSVDSGGSTDTQYF.

This sequence joins TRBV14 and TRBJ2-2, with D possibly matching TRBD2 (5 bases). V lost 5 bases, J lost 7 bases, and 17 bases lay in between. CDR3 size: 15 residues. Germline V gene lookup returns CDR1 SGHDN and CDR2 FVKESK. The CDR3 sequence: CASSDWTGGHGELFF. CDR3 nucleotide sequence: TGTGCCAGCAGCGACTGGACTGGCGGTCACGGGGAGCTGTTTTTT.

V usage is TRBV29-1 and J usage is TRBJ2-1; possible D gene TRBD2, 6 bases. The CDR3 sequence is 15 residues long. The V gene lost 5 bases and the J gene lost 0 bases, with 14 bases spanning the gap. Germline V lookup: CDR1 SQVTM, CDR2 ANQGSEA. CDR3 sequence (DNA): TGCAGCGTTACGGGGGTACCGTCCTCCTACAATGAGCAGTTCTTC. It translates to CSVTGVPSSYNEQFF.

This clone came up a few times. The chain combines TRBV27 with TRBJ2-7, with D possibly TRBD1 on 5 matching bases. CDR3 size: 13 residues. The V end was cut by 2 bases, the J end by 5 bases, with 10 bases between. CDR1 is MNHEY and CDR2 is SMNVEV in the germline V gene (reference sequence). As DNA, the CDR3 is TGTGCCAGCAGTTTAACGCGACAGAACGAGCAGTACTTC. This gives the protein CASSLTRQNEQYF.

V and J are TRBV28 and TRBJ2-2; unclear D gene. The CDR3 sequence is 15 residues long. The germline V gene encodes CDR1 MDHEN and CDR2 SYDVKM. V was trimmed by 5 bases and J by 3 bases, leaving 13 bases between them. The chain's CDR3 is CASSPPNSHTGELFF. DNA for the CDR3: TGTGCCAGCAGTCCCCCCAACAGCCACACCGGGGAGCTGTTTTTT.